This T cell receptor (beta chain) was sequenced in a study of response to subunit inactivated influenza vaccine. Study outcomes and limitations: Authors suggested few new T cells are recruited by each seasonal influenza vaccination.

The CDR3 is 14 amino acids. Between the trimmed V and J ends, which lost 4 bases and 6 bases, there was a span of 12 bases. Germline-derived CDR1 and CDR2 are SNHLY and FYNNEI. This clonotype was counted only a few times. The antigen remains undetermined. TCRdb ran MiXCR on the RT-PCR reads and lists one entry per CDR3 protein. The top ten clones hold roughly 6.4% of a sample with roughly 700,000 distinct CDR3 sequences, over 11% of them seen once. This receptor was identified in a man aged 50-60 years who received an inactivated influenza vaccine. The chain has TRBV2 and TRBJ1-4, with D possibly being TRBD1 (5 bases). The material sequenced was PBMCs from blood, taken around 14 days before vaccination. DNA of the CDR3: TGTGCCAGCAGTGCCCCAGTAGGGGATGAAAAACTGTTTTTT. Protein product: CASSAPVGDEKLFF.